This record concerns one T cell receptor beta chain sequence. Its cognate antigen has yet to be identified. No base-level quality is on record; no much larger clone is a single base apart. The CDR3, from cysteine to phenylalanine, totals 13 residues. The kept DNA is CDR3 alone, 39 bases in frame from the first base. CDR1 and CDR2 were assigned from the germline V gene as KGHSH and LQKENI. For this chain, trimming is 6 bases at the V end and 4 bases at the J end, and the number of junction bases without a gene match is 6. TCRbeta CDR3 regions were amplified from genomic DNA using the immunoSEQ Assay, a bias-controlled multiplex PCR. Regarding the original processing steps: The number of nucleated cells in each sample was estimated by amplification of reference gene primers within the assay. Sequence reads were collapsed and filtered to measure the absolute abundance of every unique TCRbeta CDR3 rearrangement. For each sample, productive Simpson clonality was calculated as the square root of Simpson's diversity index over productive rearrangements. The source is immuneACCESS, and TCRdb retained only in-frame sequences with V and J called. Part of the clones is not carried over; for the studies checked, unresolved V genes explain less than half of this, and the remainder is unexplained. V, J and clone size derive from that table, while D and trimming were established from the DNA sequence. Present in this sample are 130,000 to 150,000 clones, 70% to 85% of which were seen just once. The ten largest clones capture approximately 8.4% of the sample.

Enrolling through a virtual design, the prospective study's participants ranged in age from roughly 18 to 100 years and lived across roughly 24 United States geographic areas. To assign participants to cohorts, the prospective study relied on clinical history that participants themselves reported in a screening survey and a study questionnaire. For ImmuneRACE Cohort 3, a participant was defined as recovered based on two consecutive negative NP/OP PCR tests, clearance by a healthcare professional, or resolution of symptoms. Mobile phlebotomists in the prospective study collected whole blood, serum and a nasopharyngeal or oropharyngeal swab from every participant. Participants in the prospective study had the option to provide additional blood draws and questionnaires over a roughly 2-month period. Blood samples from the prospective study were shipped frozen or at room temperature prior to DNA extraction.

This record belongs to a study of blood T cell repertoires in COVID-19 (dated by TCRdb to 2019 to 2021). Turning to the overall study: Samples covering the acute and convalescent phases of COVID-19 were provided by collaborators in the United States, Italy and Spain. The material from the prospective study consisted of cDNA or gDNA derived from T cells, B-cell-depleted T cells, or PBMCs. The dataset comprised deeply sampled blood TCRbeta repertoires from subjects exposed to, actively infected with, or recovered from COVID-19. A freely available public database, intended as a resource for researchers studying the immune response to SARS-CoV-2, is where the repertoires were released. Samples were obtained from the ongoing ImmuneRACE study (first 160 participants) and from over a thousand subjects provided by 6 global collaborators. Nearly every sample came with metadata listing a de-identified subject ID, COVID-19 status, age in years and sex. Where available, HLA class I and class II types were obtained from metadata supplied by the sample provider rather than from assay-based typing.

The paper as a whole reports these results and caveats: The amount of clinical and demographic metadata varied by source and participant and was provided uncurated.

The origin of this receptor is a middle-aged man who had recovered from COVID-19. The chain joins TRBV18 to TRBJ2-7; the junction holds 7 bases that match TRBD2. What was sequenced was PBMCs or T cells enriched from blood (not recorded which). The nucleotides are TGTGCCAGCTCCCCCGGGGGAGGGTACGAGCAGTACTTC. Its translation reads: CASSPGGGYEQYF.